Listed below are T cell receptor beta chains from one sample, sequenced in a study of cytomegalovirus exposure and HLA in healthy donors. Only in-frame clones appear in the TCRdb table, and some are missing; sequencing was by immunoSEQ multiplex PCR. Of over 150,000 clones detected, 80% to 90% appear once; the ten largest clones hold approximately 20%. Sequences were obtained from PBMCs. These receptors originate from a man aged 18 to 35 in good health and CMV-seropositive. The CDR3 runs from the conserved cysteine through the conserved F or W. A D gene is named only where the DNA matches it firmly. Size is omitted from some rows. Given values are once, few, many or a class for expanded clones.

D | size | J | V | CDR3 | DNA
TRBD1 | . | TRBJ2-1 | TRBV10-3 | CAISKTGVDNEQFF | TGTGCCATCAGCAAGACAGGGGTGGACAATGAGCAGTTCTTC
. | few | TRBJ1-2 | TRBV2 | CASSERGGGYTF | TGTGCCAGCAGTGAGCGGGGGGGTGGCTACACCTTC
. | . | TRBJ2-7 | TRBV5-6 | CASSLWSSYEQYF | TGTGCCAGCAGCTTGTGGAGCTCCTACGAGCAGTACTTC
TRBD2 | . | TRBJ2-2 | TRBV6-6 | CASSRREAGELFF | TGTGCCAGCAGTCGGCGGGAGGCCGGGGAGCTGTTTTTT
. | . | TRBJ1-3 | TRBV30 | CACKQFSSGNTIYF | TGTGCCTGTAAACAGTTCTCCTCTGGAAACACCATATATTTT
TRBD2 | . | TRBJ2-1 | TRBV10-3 | CAISGGLASNEQFF | TGTGCCATCAGTGGGGGACTAGCAAGTAATGAGCAGTTCTTC
TRBD2 | . | TRBJ2-2 | TRBV6-5 | CASRGRAATGELFF | TGTGCCAGCAGGGGGAGGGCGGCCACCGGGGAGCTGTTTTTT
. | . | TRBJ1-5 | TRBV5-8 | CASSLSGNQPQHF | TGTGCCAGCAGCTTATCAGGGAATCAGCCCCAGCATTTT
TRBD2 | once | TRBJ2-5 | TRBV7-2 | CASSQQLAGTETQYF | TGTGCCAGCAGCCAACAGCTAGCGGGTACGGAGACCCAGTACTTC
. | . | TRBJ1-1 | TRBV7-9 | CASSSQGTEAFF | TGTGCCAGCAGCTCTCAGGGCACTGAAGCTTTCTTT
. | once | TRBJ1-4 | TRBV5-1 | CASSFTPDSGEKLFF | TGCGCCAGCAGCTTTACCCCTGATTCGGGGGAAAAACTGTTTTTT
. | . | TRBJ1-5 | TRBV30 | CAWSVGQVSNQPQHF | TGTGCCTGGAGTGTGGGGCAGGTAAGCAATCAGCCCCAGCATTTT
. | . | TRBJ2-1 | TRBV7-2 | CASSPFRQINEQFF | TGTGCCAGCAGCCCTTTTCGCCAGATCAATGAGCAGTTCTTC
TRBD1 | . | TRBJ1-2 | TRBV7-9 | CASSSDRGGYGYTF | TGTGCCAGCAGCTCGGACAGGGGGGGCTATGGCTACACCTTC
. | . | TRBJ1-4 | TRBV29-1 | CSASGGGLLTNEKLFF | TGCAGCGCCTCCGGGGGGGGGCTTTTGACTAATGAAAAACTGTTTTTT
TRBD1 | few | TRBJ1-5 | TRBV6-5 | CASKKDRVNQPQHF | TGTGCCAGCAAGAAGGACAGGGTTAATCAGCCCCAGCATTTT
. | . | TRBJ2-5 | TRBV7-6 | CASSLADSETQYF | TGTGCCAGCAGCTTAGCCGACTCTGAGACCCAGTACTTC